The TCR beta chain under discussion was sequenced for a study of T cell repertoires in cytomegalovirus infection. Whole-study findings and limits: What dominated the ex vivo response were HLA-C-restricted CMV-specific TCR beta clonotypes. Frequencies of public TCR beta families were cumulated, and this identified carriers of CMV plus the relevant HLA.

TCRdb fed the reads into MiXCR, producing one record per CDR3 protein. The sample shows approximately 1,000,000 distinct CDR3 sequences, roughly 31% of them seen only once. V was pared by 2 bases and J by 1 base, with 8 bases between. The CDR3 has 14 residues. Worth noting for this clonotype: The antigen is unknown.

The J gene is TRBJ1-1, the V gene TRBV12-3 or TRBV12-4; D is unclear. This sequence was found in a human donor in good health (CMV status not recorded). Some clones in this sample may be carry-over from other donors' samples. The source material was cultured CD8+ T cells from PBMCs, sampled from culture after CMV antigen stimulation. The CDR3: CASSLLVPNTEAFF. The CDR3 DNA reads TGTGCCAGCAGTTTACTCGTGCCGAACACTGAAGCTTTCTTT.